The 29 T cell receptor beta chains below were found in one sample sequenced in a study of blood T cell repertoires in COVID-19. Sequencing was performed with immunoSEQ multiplex PCR; in TCRdb, only in-frame clones are kept and a portion is missing. The sample records around 150,000 clones, roughly 85% being singletons. The sequenced material came from peripheral blood. These TCRs come from a woman aged 55-70 years with COVID-19, enrolled during active disease.

The chain couples TRBV2 to TRBJ2-3; 9 bases fit TRBD2. CDR3 size: 15 residues. Germline lookup yields CDR1 SNHLY and CDR2 FYNNEI. Unmatched junction bases numbered 3, after V lost 4 bases and J lost 1 base. The CDR3 coding sequence is TGTGCCAGCAGTGCCGGCGGGGGGGGCACAGATACGCAGTATTTT. This gives the protein CASSAGGGGTDTQYF.

The CDR3 DNA follows: TGTGCCAGCAGCTTCGGGACAGGGGTGAACACTGAAGCTTTCTTT. Translating it yields CASSFGTGVNTEAFF. The chain joins TRBV7-3 to TRBJ1-1; 10 positions match TRBD1. CDR1 is SGHTA, CDR2 FQGTGA, per germline. V shed 3 bases, J shed 0 bases, and the junction held 1 base outside the gene matches. The CDR3 runs to 15 residues.

The chain recombines TRBV27 with TRBJ2-1; perhaps TRBD1 as D (6 bases). The V end lost 3 bases, the J end lost 9 bases, and 12 bases lay between the germline ends. The CDR3 is 13 residues long. Germline CDR1 MNHEY, CDR2 SMNVEV (reference sequence). As DNA, the CDR3 is TGTGCCAGCAGTTTCCTAGGGGGTGCTGAGCAGTTCTTC. This encodes CASSFLGGAEQFF.

Turning to this clone: Germline is not matched at one junction end, which may reflect a read error. The chain recombines TRBV19 with TRBJ1-6; tentative D call: TRBD1 (6 bases). The CDR3 covers 16 residues. The germline V gene encodes CDR1 LNHDA and CDR2 SQIVND (reference sequence). The CDR3 sequence is CACRARGGVGDSPLHF. CDR3 bases: TGTGCCTGTAGAGCGAGAGGGGGAGTTGGGGATTCACCCCTCCACTTT.

The rearrangement uses TRBV21-1 and TRBJ2-7; the tabulated D call, TRBD2, remains unverified against the DNA. TRBV21-1 is assigned pseudogene status. This CDR3 spans 18 amino acids. CDR3: CASSSPGLAGVGSYEQYF. DNA for the CDR3: TGTGCCAGCAGCTCTCCGGGACTAGCGGGAGTGGGTTCCTACGAGCAGTACTTC.

This rearrangement joins TRBV12-3 or TRBV12-4 to TRBJ2-7, with D uncertain. The CDR3 loop spans 11 amino acids. V lost 5 bases to trimming and J lost 4 bases, with 6 bases between them. The DNA for the CDR3 is TGTGCCAGCAGTCTACTTTACGAGCAGTACTTC. This sequence encodes CASSLLYEQYF.

The chain recombines TRBV7-3 with TRBJ2-1; D is undetermined. Trimming took off 4 bases at V and 7 bases at J, with 20 bases between the two ends. This CDR3 spans 16 amino acids. Germline V gives CDR1 SGHTA, CDR2 FQGTGA. CDR3 sequence (DNA): TGTGCCAGCAGCTCTTCCTCCGGTTCCTCACGGAATGAGCAGTTCTTC. Encoded protein: CASSSSSGSSRNEQFF. The full variable domain, with the rest looked up from reference TRBV7-3 and TRBJ2-1, is GAGVSQTPSNKVTEKGKYVELRCDPISGHTALYWYRQSLGQGPEFLIYFQGTGAADDSGLPNDRFFAVRPEGSVSTLKIQRTERGDSAVYLCASSSSSGSSRNEQFFGPGTRLTVL.

The chain combines TRBV7-9 with TRBJ2-3; 9 bases map to TRBD1. The V gene end was trimmed by 3 bases and the J gene end by 4 bases; junction bases not matched to a gene: 8. The germline CDR1 and CDR2 sequences are SEHNR and FQNEAQ (reference sequence). CDR3 length: 16 amino acids. In nucleotides, the CDR3 is TGTGCCAGCAGCTTCTTCGGGACAGGGTTGTCAGATACGCAGTATTTT. Translating it yields CASSFFGTGLSDTQYF.

This clone occurred a few times. The chain employs TRBV27 and TRBJ2-1, with no clear D. This CDR3 has 13 amino acids. The germline V gene encodes CDR1 MNHEY and CDR2 SMNVEV (reference sequence). Deletions cut 11 bases from V and 6 bases from J, with 17 bases between. The CDR3 DNA sequence: TGTGCCTCCTCGACTCAACGGTTCAATGAGCAGTTCTTC. Translating gives CASSTQRFNEQFF.

The chain joins TRBV12-5 to TRBJ1-4; the match to TRBD1 covers 10 bases. V shed 1 base, J shed 4 bases, and the junction held 6 bases outside the gene matches. CDR3 length: 17 amino acids. Germline V gene lookup returns CDR1 LGHNT and CDR2 FRNRAP. The CDR3 nucleotides read TGTGCTAGTGGTTTGGCCGGGACAGGGGTCTATAATGAAAAACTGTTTTTT. Its translation is CASGLAGTGVYNEKLFF.

This clone occurred once. This chain links TRBV5-5 with TRBJ1-4, with 7 bases aligning to TRBD1. Trimming removed 3 bases from V and 8 bases from J; junction bases left unmatched: 10. CDR1 is SGHKS, CDR2 YYEKEE, per germline (reference sequence). This CDR3 comprises 15 residues. DNA for the CDR3: TGTGCCAGCAGCTCGGACTACAGGGGTCGAGAAAAACTGTTTTTT. Its protein product is CASSSDYRGREKLFF.

This chain joins TRBV15 and TRBJ1-5; tentative D call: TRBD1 (6 bases). This CDR3 comprises 14 residues. The V end lost 7 bases, the J end lost 10 bases, and 20 bases lay between the germline ends. Germline V CDR1 and CDR2: LNHNV, YYDKDF (reference sequence). The CDR3 protein is CATTEDRTQYPQHF. The CDR3 region has the DNA TGTGCCACCACCGAAGACAGGACACAATATCCCCAGCATTTT.

The chain joins TRBV7-8 to TRBJ1-5; no definite D call. The CDR3 loop spans 14 amino acids. The germline gives CDR1 SGHVS, CDR2 FQNEAQ. V gave up 1 base and J gave up 2 bases, with 6 bases separating them. The CDR3 loop is CASSLGQRNQPQHF. As DNA, the CDR3 is TGTGCCAGCAGCTTAGGGCAACGCAATCAGCCCCAGCATTTT.

The chain carries TRBV10-1 and TRBJ2-7; possible D gene TRBD1, 5 bases. The CDR3 spans 13 residues. Germline CDR1 WNHNN, CDR2 SYGVQD (reference sequence). The ends were cut back, 2 bases at V and 7 bases at J, with 12 bases in the middle. CDR3 loop: CASSEGLGLEQYF. CDR3 DNA sequence: TGCGCCAGCAGTGAGGGGCTGGGGCTTGAGCAGTACTTC.

This chain connects TRBV18 to TRBJ2-7, with D tentatively TRBD1 (6 bases). Germline V lookup: CDR1 KGHSH, CDR2 LQKENI. V lost 3 bases and J 4 bases, leaving 10 bases between the germline ends. The CDR3 is 13 residues long. In nucleotides, the CDR3 is TGTGCCAGCTCACCGAAGGGGGTATACGAGCAGTACTTC. This sequence encodes CASSPKGVYEQYF. Filled out from reference TRBV18 and TRBJ2-7, the complete variable domain reads NAGVMQNPRHLVRRRGQEARLRCSPMKGHSHVYWYRQLPEEGLKFMVYLQKENIIDESGMPKERFSAEFPKEGPSILRIQQVVRGDSAAYFCASSPKGVYEQYFGPGTRLTVT.

The chain carries TRBV4-1 and TRBJ1-2, with D possibly TRBD1 on 6 matching bases. The CDR3 has 14 residues. Germline V gives CDR1 MGHRA, CDR2 YSYEKL. With 1 base removed from V and 8 bases from J, the gap between germline ends came to 14 bases. CDR3 region: CASSQGIRGGGYTF. The CDR3 DNA sequence: TGCGCCAGCAGCCAAGGAATTAGGGGGGGAGGCTACACCTTC.

This sequence joins TRBV3-1 (or the pseudogene TRBV3-2) and TRBJ2-1; TRBD1 agrees at 7 bases. V shed 5 bases and J 6 bases; nucleotides not matched to a gene: 7. The CDR3 loop spans 14 amino acids. Germline V gene lookup returns CDR1 LGHDT and CDR2 YNNKEL (reference sequence). The CDR3, as DNA: TGTGCCAGCAGCGACAGGGTCCTGGGCAATGAGCAGTTCTTC. Its translation: CASSDRVLGNEQFF.

This clone was detected only once. As DNA, the CDR3 is TGTGCCAGCAGTGAGGGAGACTCTTCCTACGAGCAGTACTTC. Amino acids: CASSEGDSSYEQYF. This rearrangement joins TRBV2 to TRBJ2-7; maybe TRBD2 (5 bases). The CDR3 has 14 residues. Per the germline V gene, CDR1 is SNHLY and CDR2 is FYNNEI. V lost 3 bases to trimming and J lost 1 base, with 10 bases between them.

V and J are TRBV10-1 and TRBJ1-2; D is unclear. CDR3 size: 13 residues. The germline V gene encodes CDR1 WNHNN and CDR2 SYGVQD (reference sequence). Trimming took off 8 bases at V and 2 bases at J, with 12 bases between the two ends. CDR3 sequence: CASYPGKNYGYTF. The CDR3 DNA reads as TGCGCCAGCTATCCGGGAAAGAACTATGGCTACACCTTC.

Only one count was recorded for this clone. V is TRBV27 and J is TRBJ1-1; 8 nucleotides align to TRBD1. Looked up from germline, CDR1 is MNHEY and CDR2 is SMNVEV (reference sequence). The CDR3 is 15 residues long. V trimming: 3 bases; J trimming: 1 base; junction bases outside the gene matches: 4. In DNA, the CDR3 is TGTGCCAGCAGTTTTGAAGGACAGGGGAACACTGAAGCTTTCTTT. As protein: CASSFEGQGNTEAFF.

The chain links TRBV11-3 to TRBJ2-2; 12 nucleotides align to TRBD1. CDR1 and CDR2 from the germline V gene are SGHNT and YENEEA. The CDR3 is made up of 16 amino acids. V gave up 4 bases and J gave up 7 bases; unmatched junction bases: 7. The CDR3: CASSSLGQGAVGELFF. For the CDR3, the DNA is TGTGCCAGCAGCTCCCTGGGACAGGGGGCTGTCGGGGAGCTGTTTTTT.

The chain recombines TRBV7-2 with TRBJ2-4; a weak D match, TRBD2 (5 bases). CDR3 size: 12 residues. Trimming took off 5 bases at V and 8 bases at J, with 10 bases between the two ends. The V gene's germline CDR1 is SGHTA and CDR2 FQGNSA. The CDR3 sequence: CASSTTRDIQYF. As DNA, the CDR3 is TGTGCCAGCAGCACTACGCGGGACATTCAGTACTTC.

The chain links TRBV29-1 to TRBJ2-5; 8 bases line up with TRBD2. V lost 1 base, J lost 1 base, and 2 bases stayed unmatched. The germline CDR1 and CDR2 sequences are SQVTM and ANQGSEA. The CDR3 sequence is 14 residues long. The CDR3 protein is CSVEGSGAQETQYF. For the CDR3, the DNA is TGCAGCGTTGAAGGTAGCGGGGCCCAAGAGACCCAGTACTTC.

The chain couples TRBV10-3 to TRBJ1-1; TRBD1 is a possible D gene (6 bases). Germline lookup yields CDR1 ENHRY and CDR2 SYGVKD. V lost 9 bases to trimming and J lost 3 bases, with 11 bases between them. The CDR3 consists of 12 residues. CDR3 nucleotide sequence: TGTGCCATGCAGGGGTCCTACACTGAAGCTTTCTTT. It is translated as CAMQGSYTEAFF.

J is TRBJ2-3 and V is TRBV10-2, with 8 bases fitting TRBD1. Germline assignment: CDR1 WSHSY and CDR2 SAAADI. The CDR3 length is 14 residues. V dropped 10 bases and J dropped 4; count of bases not matched to a gene: 10. The CDR3 region has the DNA TGCGCCAACAGCCAGGGGGCTCAATCAGATACGCAGTATTTT. It yields the protein CANSQGAQSDTQYF.

The rearrangement joins TRBV7-3 to TRBJ1-2, with D maybe TRBD1 (6 bases). Looked up from germline, CDR1 is SGHTA and CDR2 is FQGTGA. V was shortened by 0 bases and J by 6 bases, with 11 bases between the two germline ends. The CDR3 loop spans 14 amino acids. CDR3 nucleotide sequence: TGTGCCAGCAGCTTAACAGGTGGGGGCGATGGCTACACCTTC. Its translation: CASSLTGGGDGYTF.

V usage is TRBV18 and J usage is TRBJ2-4, with a tentative D call TRBD1 (6 bases). V gave up 2 bases and J gave up 3 bases, with 11 bases separating them. Germline V gene sequence: CDR1 KGHSH, CDR2 LQKENI. The CDR3 is made up of 15 amino acids. CDR3: CASSPLTQGKNIQYF. The CDR3 DNA reads TGTGCCAGCTCACCATTGACACAGGGCAAAAACATTCAGTACTTC.

The genes are TRBV5-1 and TRBJ2-7, with 14 nucleotides matching TRBD2. Unmatched junction bases numbered 8, after V lost 5 bases and J lost 4 bases. Germline-derived CDR1 and CDR2 are SGHRS and YFSETQ. The CDR3 spans 16 residues. The chain's CDR3 is CASSYGTSGSRYEQYF. CDR3 sequence (DNA): TGCGCCAGCAGTTACGGGACTAGCGGGAGTAGGTACGAGCAGTACTTC.

This chain connects TRBV12-3 or TRBV12-4 to TRBJ2-3; no firm D call. The CDR3 contains 12 residues. V was cut by 5 bases and J by 8 bases, with 11 bases left in between. The CDR3 protein is CASSPVFVTQYF. In DNA, the CDR3 is TGTGCCAGCAGTCCCGTCTTTGTTACGCAGTATTTT.